What follows is one T cell receptor (beta chain) and its context. What it binds is not known. PCR amplification relied on 60 Vbeta primers (plus 13 Jbeta primers). Under the authors' procedure: Tens of millions of unique TCR beta chains, about 12 million shared, were counted in a later analysis. The assay was immunoSEQ multiplex PCR, and TCRdb's table has in-frame clones only and misses some. V and J calls and clone size are those listed in that table; D and trimming were worked out from the DNA. The data show roughly 140,000 clones, roughly 80% seen once. The source of the sample is a study of cytomegalovirus exposure and HLA in healthy donors. Findings of the study overall: For most subjects, TCR beta sequences were reported to predict HLA-A and HLA-B alleles with accuracy. Specificity for CMV antigens was confirmed in vitro for a few of the CMV-associated chains.

V dropped 7 bases and J dropped 3; count of bases not matched to a gene: 11. The germline gives CDR1 MDHEN, CDR2 SYDVKM. This CDR3 comprises 15 residues. V usage is TRBV28 and J usage is TRBJ1-1, with 7 bases fitting TRBD1. The sequence derives from a middle-aged woman in good health and CMV-seropositive. Material for sequencing was PBMCs. CDR3: CASKVLFTGDTEAFF. The DNA of the CDR3 is TGTGCCAGCAAGGTTCTGTTTACAGGGGACACTGAAGCTTTCTTT.